These T cell receptor beta chains were read from a single sample in a study of blood T cell repertoires in COVID-19. TCRdb keeps only in-frame clones here, not all; method: immunoSEQ multiplex PCR. The repertoire holds about 250,000 clones, with about 87% as singletons. Material for sequencing was peripheral blood. These receptor sequences come from a woman aged 25 to 39 with COVID-19, enrolled during active disease. The CDR3 runs from the conserved cysteine through the conserved F or W. Fields, in order: clone size, D gene, V gene, J gene, CDR3 DNA, CDR3 protein. The D gene is left open where the match is weak. Clone size is shown for a subset of rows, as once, few, many or a class of expanded clone.

clone size: .
D gene: .
V gene: TRBV7-2
J gene: TRBJ1-5
CDR3 DNA: TGTGCCAGCAGCTTAGCCCAGAATCAGCCCCAGCATTTT
CDR3 protein: CASSLAQNQPQHF

clone size: .
D gene: TRBD1
V gene: TRBV6-2/TRBV6-3
J gene: TRBJ2-3
CDR3 DNA: TGTGCCAGCAGCAGCCCTACGTCTATAAGGGGGCTAGGGCAGTATTTT
CDR3 protein: CASSSPTSIRGLGQYF

clone size: .
D gene: TRBD1
V gene: TRBV6-6
J gene: TRBJ1-1
CDR3 DNA: TGTGCCAGCAAACGTGAAACCACAGGGGGCACAGCTTTCTTT
CDR3 protein: CASKRETTGGTAFF

clone size: .
D gene: .
V gene: TRBV7-7
J gene: TRBJ2-5
CDR3 DNA: TGTGCTAGCAGCTTCCGCCGGTACCAAGAGACCCAGTACTTC
CDR3 protein: CASSFRRYQETQYF

clone size: .
D gene: TRBD2
V gene: TRBV6-5
J gene: TRBJ2-3
CDR3 DNA: TGTGCCAGCAGTCAGACTAGCGGGGGTCCGGATACGCAGTATTTT
CDR3 protein: CASSQTSGGPDTQYF

clone size: once
D gene: .
V gene: TRBV13
J gene: TRBJ1-2
CDR3 DNA: TGTGCCAGCAGCTTAGACACCGAAAACTATGGCTACACCTTC
CDR3 protein: CASSLDTENYGYTF

clone size: .
D gene: .
V gene: TRBV3-1/TRBV3-2
J gene: TRBJ1-3
CDR3 DNA: TGTGCCAGCAGCCCTACCCGAGTCTCTGGAAACACCATATATTTT
CDR3 protein: CASSPTRVSGNTIYF

clone size: .
D gene: TRBD1
V gene: TRBV19
J gene: TRBJ1-2
CDR3 DNA: TGTGCCAGTAGTCTAGGACAGGGGGCAAGCTACACCTTC
CDR3 protein: CASSLGQGASYTF

clone size: .
D gene: TRBD2
V gene: TRBV3-1/TRBV3-2
J gene: TRBJ2-3
CDR3 DNA: TGTGCCAGCAGCCAGCGACTAGCGGGAGGGCCAGATACGCAGTATTTT
CDR3 protein: CASSQRLAGGPDTQYF

clone size: .
D gene: .
V gene: TRBV6-2/TRBV6-3
J gene: TRBJ1-5
CDR3 DNA: TGTGCCAGCAGTCCAGGAGGTGGCAATCAGCCCCAGCATTTT
CDR3 protein: CASSPGGGNQPQHF

clone size: .
D gene: TRBD2
V gene: TRBV5-4
J gene: TRBJ2-3
CDR3 DNA: TGTGCCAGCAGCTTGAGCGGGGGGGCCAGGGATACGCAGTATTTT
CDR3 protein: CASSLSGGARDTQYF

clone size: .
D gene: .
V gene: TRBV4-3
J gene: TRBJ1-5
CDR3 DNA: TGCGCCAGCAGCCAATCGTATCGGTCTCAACCCCAGCATTTT
CDR3 protein: CASSQSYRSQPQHF

clone size: many
D gene: .
V gene: TRBV5-1
J gene: TRBJ2-7
CDR3 DNA: TGCGCCAGCAGCTCTACAGGAGGGGCTTACGAGCAGTACTTC
CDR3 protein: CASSSTGGAYEQYF

clone size: .
D gene: .
V gene: TRBV7-6
J gene: TRBJ1-2
CDR3 DNA: TGTGCCAGCAGCTTAGATCCCGGACAGACCTCAACCGGCTACACCTTC
CDR3 protein: CASSLDPGQTSTGYTF

clone size: .
D gene: .
V gene: TRBV7-9
J gene: TRBJ2-7
CDR3 DNA: TGTGCCAGCAGCTCGGCGGGGCTTTCCTACGAGCAGTACTTC
CDR3 protein: CASSSAGLSYEQYF

clone size: .
D gene: .
V gene: TRBV10-1
J gene: TRBJ2-3
CDR3 DNA: TGCGCCAGCAGTGTTAGGAGTTACACAGATACGCAGTATTTT
CDR3 protein: CASSVRSYTDTQYF

clone size: .
D gene: TRBD1
V gene: TRBV24-1
J gene: TRBJ2-7
CDR3 DNA: TGTGCCACCAGTGAGAATCCGGGACAGGGGACCTACGAGCAGTACTTC
CDR3 protein: CATSENPGQGTYEQYF

clone size: .
D gene: TRBD1
V gene: TRBV9
J gene: TRBJ2-1
CDR3 DNA: TGTGCCAGCAGCGCCCTGAGACAGGGGGGGTACAATGAGCAGTTCTTC
CDR3 protein: CASSALRQGGYNEQFF

clone size: few
D gene: .
V gene: TRBV2
J gene: TRBJ1-1
CDR3 DNA: TGTGCCAGCAGCCCTACAGGATATAGTCTGAACACTGAAGCTTTCTTT
CDR3 protein: CASSPTGYSLNTEAFF

clone size: .
D gene: .
V gene: TRBV6-5
J gene: TRBJ1-4
CDR3 DNA: TGTGCCAGCAGTCTGGGATCAGGGGAAAAACTGTTTTTT
CDR3 protein: CASSLGSGEKLFF

clone size: .
D gene: .
V gene: TRBV24-1
J gene: TRBJ2-3
CDR3 DNA: TGTGCCACCCAGGGCGGAATCACAGATACGCAGTATTTT
CDR3 protein: CATQGGITDTQYF

clone size: .
D gene: TRBD1
V gene: TRBV28
J gene: TRBJ1-3
CDR3 DNA: TGTGCCAGCAGGACAGGGAGCTCTGGAAACACCATATATTTT
CDR3 protein: CASRTGSSGNTIYF

clone size: .
D gene: TRBD1
V gene: TRBV18
J gene: TRBJ1-1
CDR3 DNA: TGTGCCAGCTCAGCCGGGACAGGGCTGAACACTGAAGCTTTCTTT
CDR3 protein: CASSAGTGLNTEAFF

clone size: .
D gene: TRBD1
V gene: TRBV25-1
J gene: TRBJ1-4
CDR3 DNA: TGTGCCAGATTTTCGGACAGGTTGGGGAATGAAAAACTGTTTTTT
CDR3 protein: CARFSDRLGNEKLFF

clone size: .
D gene: .
V gene: TRBV19
J gene: TRBJ2-7
CDR3 DNA: TGTGCCAGTAGTATCCTGGTTAGCGCGGGACGAGGGGAGCAGTACTTC
CDR3 protein: CASSILVSAGRGEQYF

clone size: .
D gene: TRBD2
V gene: TRBV11-3
J gene: TRBJ2-5
CDR3 DNA: TGTGCCAGCGCCCGAGGACTAGCGGGGGAGGAGACCCAGTACTTC
CDR3 protein: CASARGLAGEETQYF

clone size: .
D gene: .
V gene: TRBV4-3
J gene: TRBJ1-5
CDR3 DNA: TGCGCCAGCAGCCAAGTTGCGGGGGGACAAGGGCCCCAGCATTTT
CDR3 protein: CASSQVAGGQGPQHF

clone size: .
D gene: .
V gene: TRBV20-1
J gene: TRBJ2-4
CDR3 DNA: TGCAGTGCTTCAAGCGCAAACATTCAGTACTTC
CDR3 protein: CSASSANIQYF

clone size: .
D gene: .
V gene: TRBV19
J gene: TRBJ2-1
CDR3 DNA: TGTGCCAGTAACCAAGGACGGGACTCCTACAATGAGCAGTTCTTC
CDR3 protein: CASNQGRDSYNEQFF

clone size: .
D gene: TRBD1
V gene: TRBV15
J gene: TRBJ1-4
CDR3 DNA: TGTGCCACCAGCATATCGACAGGGGGAAATGAAAAACTGTTTTTT
CDR3 protein: CATSISTGGNEKLFF

clone size: few
D gene: TRBD2
V gene: TRBV9
J gene: TRBJ2-1
CDR3 DNA: TGTGCCAGCAGCGTAGGCGGGGGGGCTGCCAATGAGCAGTTCTTC
CDR3 protein: CASSVGGGAANEQFF

clone size: .
D gene: TRBD1
V gene: TRBV15
J gene: TRBJ2-1
CDR3 DNA: TGTGCCACCAGCAGCCCCGGGACAGACGTATACAATGAGCAGTTCTTC
CDR3 protein: CATSSPGTDVYNEQFF

clone size: .
D gene: TRBD1
V gene: TRBV6-2/TRBV6-3
J gene: TRBJ2-7
CDR3 DNA: TGTGCCAGCAGTGAGTCCCACGACAGGGGGGAAGTCAACTTC
CDR3 protein: CASSESHDRGEVNF

clone size: .
D gene: .
V gene: TRBV19
J gene: TRBJ2-4
CDR3 DNA: TGTGCCAGTAGTATAACCCCAGGGTCAAACATTCAGTACTTC
CDR3 protein: CASSITPGSNIQYF

clone size: once
D gene: .
V gene: TRBV5-4
J gene: TRBJ2-1
CDR3 DNA: TGTGCCAGCAGCTTGGGGGGGGGCTCCGGCAATGAGCAGTTCTTC
CDR3 protein: CASSLGGGSGNEQFF

clone size: .
D gene: TRBD1
V gene: TRBV2
J gene: TRBJ1-1
CDR3 DNA: TGTGCCAGCAGTGAACCGCCGGGACAGCCGAACACTGAAGCTTTCTTT
CDR3 protein: CASSEPPGQPNTEAFF

clone size: .
D gene: TRBD1
V gene: TRBV30
J gene: TRBJ2-3
CDR3 DNA: TGTGCCTGGAATCGGGACAGGGGCATGACAGATACGCAGTATTTT
CDR3 protein: CAWNRDRGMTDTQYF

clone size: once
D gene: .
V gene: TRBV7-2
J gene: TRBJ2-4
CDR3 DNA: TGTGCCAGCAGCTTAGTACCGGGAGCCGTTGACATTCAGTACTTC
CDR3 protein: CASSLVPGAVDIQYF

clone size: .
D gene: TRBD2
V gene: TRBV6-5
J gene: TRBJ2-1
CDR3 DNA: TGTGCCAGCAGTTATCGGGGGGGGGAGGGATACAATGAGCAGTTCTTC
CDR3 protein: CASSYRGGEGYNEQFF

clone size: .
D gene: TRBD1
V gene: TRBV6-6
J gene: TRBJ1-6
CDR3 DNA: TGTGCCAGCAGCATAACAGGGGCGGCCACTTCACCCCTCCACTTT
CDR3 protein: CASSITGAATSPLHF